Below, 5 T cell receptor beta chains from the same sample are listed, as sequenced in a study of cytomegalovirus exposure and HLA in healthy donors. Use of 60 Vbeta and 13 Jbeta primers characterized the PCR. Profiling relied on immunoSEQ multiplex PCR, and the TCRdb table lists in-frame clones only, not all of them. The table has more than 130,000 clones, about 82% seen once. Source material: PBMCs. These receptors were collected from a man aged 25 to 45 in good health and CMV-seronegative.

V and J are TRBV19 and TRBJ1-2; 7 positions match TRBD1. Trimming removed 4 bases from V and 5 bases from J; junction bases left unmatched: 4. This CDR3 comprises 13 residues. Germline loops: CDR1 LNHDA, CDR2 SQIVND (reference sequence). The CDR3 nucleotides read TGTGCCAGTAGTACCCAGGGGGGATATGGCTACACCTTC. Translation gives CASSTQGGYGYTF.

This clone has only a few counts. The chain employs TRBV4-1 and TRBJ2-7; TRBD2 aligns across 9 bases. Trimming cost V 5 bases and J 2 bases; bases outside gene matches: 7. The CDR3 loop spans 15 amino acids. The germline V gene has CDR1 MGHRA and CDR2 YSYEKL. The chain's CDR3 is CASSELTSGTYEQYF. For the CDR3, the DNA is TGCGCCAGCAGCGAATTGACTAGCGGAACCTACGAGCAGTACTTC.

V is TRBV4-1 and J is TRBJ2-1, with 8 bases matching TRBD2. This CDR3 is built from 17 residues. Germline CDR1 MGHRA, CDR2 YSYEKL. V lost 0 bases, J lost 7 bases, and 11 bases stayed unmatched. CDR3 region: CASSQDVEASGLNEQFF. The CDR3 DNA reads TGCGCCAGCAGCCAAGATGTCGAGGCTAGCGGGTTGAATGAGCAGTTCTTC.

In its sample, this clone was seen a few times. The chain employs TRBV7-9 and TRBJ2-1, with D unclear. V was clipped by 1 base and J by 10 bases, with 5 bases between them. Germline CDR1 SEHNR, CDR2 FQNEAQ (reference sequence). The CDR3 sequence is 11 residues long. The CDR3 loop reads CASSLDTEQFF. The CDR3 nucleotides are TGTGCCAGCAGCTTAGACACGGAGCAGTTCTTC.

The chain couples TRBV28 to TRBJ2-7; TRBD1 matches at 7 bases. Trimming took 4 bases from V and 2 from J; bases not matched to a gene: 17. Germline V gene data show CDR1 as MDHEN and CDR2 as SYDVKM. The CDR3 runs to 18 residues. In nucleotides, the CDR3 is TGTGCCAGCAGTTGGGTATTTTCCTCCCGGGACAGAACCTACGAGCAGTACTTC. Its protein product is CASSWVFSSRDRTYEQYF.